This is a list of T cell receptor beta chains from one sample in a study of PD-1 blockade in classical Hodgkin lymphoma. Repertoires were generated with immunoSEQ multiplex PCR, while TCRdb's copy carries only in-frame clones and drops some. The profile shows roughly 42,000 clones, about 74% of them singletons. The sequences come from peripheral blood mononuclear cells (PBMCs), collected at baseline. Source of these receptors: a human donor with classical Hodgkin lymphoma. The CDR3 runs from the conserved cysteine through the conserved F or W. The D gene is left open where the match is weak. The size of a clone is reported for some rows only, either as once, few or many, or as a class for expanded clones.

d_gene: .
abundance: .
j_gene: TRBJ1-2
v_gene: TRBV7-9
CDR3aa: CASSRGGREDYGYTF
CDR3nt: TGTGCCAGCAGCCGGGGGGGCAGGGAGGACTATGGCTACACCTTC

d_gene: .
abundance: .
j_gene: TRBJ1-5
v_gene: TRBV7-8
CDR3aa: CASSLSGRGYDNQPQHF
CDR3nt: TGTGCCAGCAGCTTATCGGGCAGGGGATATGACAATCAGCCCCAGCATTTT

d_gene: .
abundance: few
j_gene: TRBJ1-2
v_gene: TRBV2
CDR3aa: CASLFRLSYGYTF
CDR3nt: TGTGCCAGCTTATTCAGGTTAAGCTATGGCTACACCTTC

d_gene: .
abundance: .
j_gene: TRBJ2-2
v_gene: TRBV19
CDR3aa: CASKLTTGELFF
CDR3nt: TGTGCCAGTAAATTAACGACCGGGGAGCTGTTTTTT

d_gene: .
abundance: .
j_gene: TRBJ2-1
v_gene: TRBV9
CDR3aa: CASSLTTGSSYNEQFF
CDR3nt: TGTGCCAGCAGCTTGACTACCGGGAGCTCCTACAATGAGCAGTTCTTC

d_gene: TRBD1
abundance: .
j_gene: TRBJ2-3
v_gene: TRBV6-1
CDR3aa: CASTRGQSGTDTQYF
CDR3nt: TGTGCCAGCACCAGGGGACAGAGTGGGACAGATACGCAGTATTTT

d_gene: TRBD2
abundance: .
j_gene: TRBJ2-3
v_gene: TRBV28
CDR3aa: CASSPPGLAGGAREDTQYF
CDR3nt: TGTGCCAGCAGTCCCCCCGGACTAGCGGGAGGGGCCAGGGAAGATACGCAGTATTTT

d_gene: .
abundance: .
j_gene: TRBJ2-5
v_gene: TRBV27
CDR3aa: CASSFSLPGTQETQYF
CDR3nt: TGTGCCAGCAGTTTTTCACTTCCAGGGACCCAAGAGACCCAGTACTTC

d_gene: .
abundance: few
j_gene: TRBJ1-5
v_gene: TRBV15
CDR3aa: CATSRDRAQPQHF
CDR3nt: TGTGCCACCAGCAGAGATAGGGCCCAGCCCCAGCATTTT

d_gene: .
abundance: .
j_gene: TRBJ2-2
v_gene: TRBV9
CDR3aa: CASSVFRGELFF
CDR3nt: TGTGCCAGCAGCGTATTCAGAGGGGAGCTGTTTTTT

d_gene: .
abundance: .
j_gene: TRBJ2-7
v_gene: TRBV19
CDR3aa: CASSIIGARYEQYF
CDR3nt: TGTGCCAGTAGTATAATCGGGGCACGGTACGAGCAGTACTTC

d_gene: .
abundance: .
j_gene: TRBJ1-4
v_gene: TRBV30
CDR3aa: CACKGPAPERATNEKLFF
CDR3nt: TGTGCCTGCAAAGGTCCCGCTCCAGAAAGAGCAACTAATGAAAAACTGTTTTTT

d_gene: .
abundance: .
j_gene: TRBJ1-1
v_gene: TRBV19
CDR3aa: CASSAPDRMNTEAFF
CDR3nt: TGTGCCAGTAGTGCTCCGGACAGAATGAACACTGAAGCTTTCTTT

d_gene: .
abundance: .
j_gene: TRBJ2-1
v_gene: TRBV7-9
CDR3aa: CASSLEASSEQFF
CDR3nt: TGTGCCAGCAGCTTAGAGGCGTCCAGTGAGCAGTTCTTC

d_gene: .
abundance: .
j_gene: TRBJ2-1
v_gene: TRBV11-3
CDR3aa: CASSGGGISYNEQFF
CDR3nt: TGTGCCAGCAGCGGCGGCGGGATCTCCTACAATGAGCAGTTCTTC

d_gene: .
abundance: .
j_gene: TRBJ1-1
v_gene: TRBV6-1
CDR3aa: CASSEWGGEAFF
CDR3nt: TGTGCCAGCAGTGAATGGGGGGGTGAAGCTTTCTTT

d_gene: .
abundance: once
j_gene: TRBJ1-2
v_gene: TRBV4-3
CDR3aa: CASSPTPGGNYGYTF
CDR3nt: TGCGCCAGCAGCCCCACGCCCGGAGGGAACTATGGCTACACCTTC

d_gene: .
abundance: .
j_gene: TRBJ1-1
v_gene: TRBV11-2
CDR3aa: CASSYSPSDGAFF
CDR3nt: TGTGCCAGCAGCTATAGCCCGTCGGACGGGGCTTTCTTT

d_gene: .
abundance: .
j_gene: TRBJ2-5
v_gene: TRBV7-2
CDR3aa: CASSLKGYQETQYF
CDR3nt: TGTGCCAGCAGCTTAAAGGGCTATCAAGAGACCCAGTACTTC

d_gene: TRBD2
abundance: .
j_gene: TRBJ2-7
v_gene: TRBV11-2
CDR3aa: CASSLSSGNSYEQYF
CDR3nt: TGTGCCAGCAGCCTTTCCAGCGGGAACTCCTACGAGCAGTACTTC

d_gene: TRBD1
abundance: .
j_gene: TRBJ2-1
v_gene: TRBV10-3
CDR3aa: CAITKGQSYNEQFF
CDR3nt: TGTGCCATCACTAAGGGACAGAGTTACAATGAGCAGTTCTTC

d_gene: TRBD1
abundance: .
j_gene: TRBJ1-2
v_gene: TRBV27
CDR3aa: CASSFDRGSYGYTF
CDR3nt: TGTGCCAGCAGTTTCGACAGGGGGTCCTATGGCTACACCTTC

d_gene: .
abundance: .
j_gene: TRBJ1-1
v_gene: TRBV6-5
CDR3aa: CASSWGGGTEAFF
CDR3nt: TGTGCCAGCAGTTGGGGTGGGGGCACTGAAGCTTTCTTT

d_gene: .
abundance: medium-sized
j_gene: TRBJ1-1
v_gene: TRBV29-1
CDR3aa: CSPTTQGNTEAFF
CDR3nt: TGCAGCCCTACCACACAGGGGAACACTGAAGCTTTCTTT

d_gene: TRBD2
abundance: .
j_gene: TRBJ2-7
v_gene: TRBV27
CDR3aa: CASSLGLALNYEQYF
CDR3nt: TGTGCCAGCAGTTTGGGACTAGCTCTTAATTACGAGCAGTACTTC

d_gene: .
abundance: .
j_gene: TRBJ2-5
v_gene: TRBV15
CDR3aa: CATGETQYF
CDR3nt: TGTGCCACCGGAGAGACCCAGTACTTC

d_gene: TRBD2
abundance: .
j_gene: TRBJ2-5
v_gene: TRBV11-2
CDR3aa: CASSLHFLTTSGYQETQYF
CDR3nt: TGTGCCAGCAGCTTACATTTTCTCACGACTAGCGGGTACCAAGAGACCCAGTACTTC

d_gene: .
abundance: .
j_gene: TRBJ2-3
v_gene: TRBV5-1
CDR3aa: CASGERLAIDTQYF
CDR3nt: TGCGCCAGCGGCGAAAGGCTAGCGATAGATACGCAGTATTTT

d_gene: .
abundance: .
j_gene: TRBJ1-1
v_gene: TRBV7-2
CDR3aa: CASSFLYNTEAFF
CDR3nt: TGTGCCAGCAGCTTTTTATATAACACTGAAGCTTTCTTT

d_gene: TRBD2
abundance: few
j_gene: TRBJ2-1
v_gene: TRBV7-2
CDR3aa: CASSLLAGVRNEQFF
CDR3nt: TGTGCCAGCAGCTTATTAGCGGGAGTTCGGAATGAGCAGTTCTTC

d_gene: TRBD1
abundance: .
j_gene: TRBJ1-3
v_gene: TRBV2
CDR3aa: CASSPHPGQGENTIYF
CDR3nt: TGTGCCAGCAGTCCCCACCCCGGACAGGGAGAAAACACCATATATTTT

d_gene: .
abundance: .
j_gene: TRBJ2-2
v_gene: TRBV5-6
CDR3aa: CASSLPGTKNTGELFF
CDR3nt: TGTGCCAGCAGCCTCCCCGGGACAAAGAACACCGGGGAGCTGTTTTTT

d_gene: TRBD1
abundance: .
j_gene: TRBJ2-7
v_gene: TRBV28
CDR3aa: CASRTGTAFYEQYF
CDR3nt: TGTGCCAGCAGAACCGGGACAGCATTCTACGAGCAGTACTTC